This entry is about one T cell receptor beta chain. Its target is unknown. The entry originates in a study of T cells after yellow fever vaccination. Looking at the study overall: For low cell numbers, libraries were made with SMART-Seq v4 Ultra Low Input. Whole-study findings and limits: Reappearance after the booster was observed for most primary-vaccination clones (roughly 97% CD4, over 75% CD8).

Template switching with 5'RACE generated the TCR cDNA and added a universal primer site and UMIs. TCRdb used MiXCR to reprocess the 5' RACE reads, holding one entry per CDR3 protein. Here the sample spans approximately 510,000 distinct CDR3 sequences, around a fifth being singletons. CDR1 and CDR2 from the germline V gene are SQVTM and ANQGSEA. This CDR3 is 14 amino acids long. V was shortened by 1 base and J by 0 bases, with 7 bases between the two germline ends. This sequence joins TRBV29-1 and TRBJ2-1; weak D call: TRBD1 (5 bases). Here the sequenced sample was PBMCs, taken 21 days after the first yellow fever vaccination. This clonotype was obtained from a man in his late teens or twenties who received the YFV17D yellow fever vaccine. The CDR3 DNA reads as TGCAGCGTTGAAGGGGGCAGCTCCTACAATGAGCAGTTCTTC. Its protein is CSVEGGSSYNEQFF.